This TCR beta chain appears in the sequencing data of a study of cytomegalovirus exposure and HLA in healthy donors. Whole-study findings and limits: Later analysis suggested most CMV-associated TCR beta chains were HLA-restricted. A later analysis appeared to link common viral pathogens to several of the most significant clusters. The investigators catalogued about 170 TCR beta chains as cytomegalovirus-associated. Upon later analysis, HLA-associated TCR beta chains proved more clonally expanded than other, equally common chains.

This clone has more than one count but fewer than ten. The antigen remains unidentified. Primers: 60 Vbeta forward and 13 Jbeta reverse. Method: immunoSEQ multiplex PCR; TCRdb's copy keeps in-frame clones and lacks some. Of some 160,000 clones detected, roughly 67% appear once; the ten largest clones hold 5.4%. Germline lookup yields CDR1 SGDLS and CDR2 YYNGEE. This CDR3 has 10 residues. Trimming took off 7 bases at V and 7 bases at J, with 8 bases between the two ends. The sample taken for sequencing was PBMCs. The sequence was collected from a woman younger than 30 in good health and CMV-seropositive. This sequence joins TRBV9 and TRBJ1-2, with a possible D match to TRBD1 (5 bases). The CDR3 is CASGGAGYTF. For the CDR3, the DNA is TGTGCCAGCGGAGGGGCTGGCTACACCTTC.